Described below is a single TCR beta chain sequence and its context. This record comes from a study of blood T cell repertoires in COVID-19. Overall study context: Whether acute or convalescent, the COVID-19 samples came from the United States, Italy and Spain.

Repertoires were generated with immunoSEQ multiplex PCR, while TCRdb's copy carries only in-frame clones and drops some. The data hold about 100,000 clones, with more than 85% observed a single time. Trimming shortened V by 0 bases and J by 1 base, and 24 bases separated the two germline ends. Per germline, CDR1 SGDLS and CDR2 YYNGEE. This CDR3 has 20 amino acids. The specimen was peripheral blood. The chain couples TRBV9 to TRBJ2-3, with D perhaps TRBD2 (6 bases). This clonotype was sampled from a man younger than 40 in a cohort sampled during active COVID-19. The DNA for the CDR3 is TGTGCCAGCAGCGTAGGACCTGGCGGGGATAAGGTGTCGGGCACAGATACGCAGTATTTT. Translated, it gives CASSVGPGGDKVSGTDTQYF.